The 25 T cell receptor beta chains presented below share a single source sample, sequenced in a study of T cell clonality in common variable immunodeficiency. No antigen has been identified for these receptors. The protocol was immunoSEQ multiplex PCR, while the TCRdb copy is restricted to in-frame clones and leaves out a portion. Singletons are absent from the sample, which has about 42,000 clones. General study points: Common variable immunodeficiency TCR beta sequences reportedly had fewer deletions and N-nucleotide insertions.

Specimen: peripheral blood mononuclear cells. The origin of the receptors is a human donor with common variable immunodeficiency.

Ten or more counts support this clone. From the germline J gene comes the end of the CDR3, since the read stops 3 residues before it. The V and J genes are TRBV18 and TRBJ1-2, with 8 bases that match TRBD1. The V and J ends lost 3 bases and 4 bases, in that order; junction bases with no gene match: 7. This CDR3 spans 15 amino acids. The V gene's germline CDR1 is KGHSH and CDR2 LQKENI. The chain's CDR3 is CASSPDRGHGYGYTF. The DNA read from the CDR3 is TGTGCCAGCTCACCTGACAGGGGACACGGCTATGGC.

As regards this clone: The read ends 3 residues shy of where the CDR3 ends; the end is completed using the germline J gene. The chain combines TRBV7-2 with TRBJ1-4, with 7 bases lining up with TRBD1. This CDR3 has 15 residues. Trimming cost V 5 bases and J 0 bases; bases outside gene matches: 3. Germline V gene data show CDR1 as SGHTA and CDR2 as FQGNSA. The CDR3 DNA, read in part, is TGTGCCAGCAGCCGGACAGGAGCAACTAATGAAAAA. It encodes CASSRTGATNEK. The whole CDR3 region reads CASSRTGATNEKLFF.

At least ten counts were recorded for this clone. Incomplete CDR3 DNA: TGTGCCAGCTCACCACGACCGGAGGGGGCAGATACG. Protein: CASSPRPEGADT. The whole CDR3 is CASSPRPEGADTQYF. The V and J genes are TRBV18 and TRBJ2-3; D could derive from TRBD1 or TRBD2 (6 bases each). The read gets to within 3 residues of the CDR3 end, and the germline J gene fills in the rest. From germline, CDR1 is KGHSH and CDR2 LQKENI. The length of the CDR3 is 15 residues. V dropped 1 base and J dropped 4 bases, with 12 bases sitting between them.

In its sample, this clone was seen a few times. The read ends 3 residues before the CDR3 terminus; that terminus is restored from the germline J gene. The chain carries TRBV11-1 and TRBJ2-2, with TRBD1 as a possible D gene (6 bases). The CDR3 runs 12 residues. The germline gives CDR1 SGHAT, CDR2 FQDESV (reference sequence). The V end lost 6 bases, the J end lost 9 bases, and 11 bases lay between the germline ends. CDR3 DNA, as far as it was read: TGTGCCAGCAGTGAAACAGGGAGGGAG. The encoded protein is CASSETGRE. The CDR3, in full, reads CASSETGRELFF.

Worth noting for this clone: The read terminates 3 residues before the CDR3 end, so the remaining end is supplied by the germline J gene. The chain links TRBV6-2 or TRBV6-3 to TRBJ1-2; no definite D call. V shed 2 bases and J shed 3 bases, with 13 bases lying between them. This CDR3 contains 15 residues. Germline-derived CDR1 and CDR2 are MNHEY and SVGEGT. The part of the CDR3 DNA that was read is TGTGCCAGCAGTTACCCAAGGGCAAGGGACTATGGC. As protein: CASSYPRARDYG. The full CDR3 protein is CASSYPRARDYGYTF.

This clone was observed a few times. CDR3 in amino acids: CASRSTGGNYGYTF. CDR3 DNA, as far as it was read: TGTGCCAGCAGGTCGACAGGGGGGAACTATGGC. The chain combines TRBV6-2 or TRBV6-3 with TRBJ1-2; TRBD1 agrees at 9 bases. The DNA ends 3 residues before the CDR3 does, and the rest of the CDR3 is filled in from the germline J gene. The germline CDR1 and CDR2 sequences are MNHEY and SVGEGT. The V segment lost 6 bases and the J segment 2 bases; nucleotides outside the gene matches: 4. There are 14 residues in the CDR3.

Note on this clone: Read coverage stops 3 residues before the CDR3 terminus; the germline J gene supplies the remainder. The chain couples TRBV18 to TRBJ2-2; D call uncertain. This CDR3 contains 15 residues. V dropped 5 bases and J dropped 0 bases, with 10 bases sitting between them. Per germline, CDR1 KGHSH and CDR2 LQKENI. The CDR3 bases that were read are TGTGCCAGCTCAGGAGACTCCGCGAACACCGGGGAG. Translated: CASSGDSANTGE. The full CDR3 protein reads CASSGDSANTGELFF.

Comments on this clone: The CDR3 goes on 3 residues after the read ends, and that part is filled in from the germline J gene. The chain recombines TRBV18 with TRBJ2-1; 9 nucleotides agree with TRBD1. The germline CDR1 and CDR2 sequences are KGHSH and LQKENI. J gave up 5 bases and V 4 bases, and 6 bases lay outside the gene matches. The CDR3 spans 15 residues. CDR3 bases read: TGTGCCAGCTCACGGAAGGGACAGGGAGACAATGAG. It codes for CASSRKGQGDNE. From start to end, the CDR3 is CASSRKGQGDNEQFF.

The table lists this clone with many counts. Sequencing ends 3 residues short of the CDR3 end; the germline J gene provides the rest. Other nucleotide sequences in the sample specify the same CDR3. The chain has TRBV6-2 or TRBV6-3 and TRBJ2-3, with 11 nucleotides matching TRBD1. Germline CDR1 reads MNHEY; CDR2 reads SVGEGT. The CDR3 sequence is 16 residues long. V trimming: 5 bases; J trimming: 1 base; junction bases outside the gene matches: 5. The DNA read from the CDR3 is TGTGCCAGCAGTAACGGACAGGGGGCCCGCACAGATACG. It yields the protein CASSNGQGARTDT. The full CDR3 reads CASSNGQGARTDTQYF.

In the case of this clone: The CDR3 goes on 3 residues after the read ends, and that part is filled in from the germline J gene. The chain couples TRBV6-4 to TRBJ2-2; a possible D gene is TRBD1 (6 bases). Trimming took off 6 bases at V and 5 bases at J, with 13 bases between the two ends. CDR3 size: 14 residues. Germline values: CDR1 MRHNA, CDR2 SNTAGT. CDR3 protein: CASSWDIRTGELFF. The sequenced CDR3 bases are TGTGCCAGCAGCTGGGACATACGGACCGGGGAG.

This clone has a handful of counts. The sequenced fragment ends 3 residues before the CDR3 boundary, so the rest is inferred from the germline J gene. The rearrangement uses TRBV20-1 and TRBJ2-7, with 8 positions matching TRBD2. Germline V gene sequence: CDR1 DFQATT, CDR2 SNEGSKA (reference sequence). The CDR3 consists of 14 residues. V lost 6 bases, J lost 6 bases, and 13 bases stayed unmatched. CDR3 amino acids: CSARREREFSEQYF. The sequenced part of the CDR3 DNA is TGCAGTGCCCGGAGGGAGCGGGAGTTCAGCGAG.

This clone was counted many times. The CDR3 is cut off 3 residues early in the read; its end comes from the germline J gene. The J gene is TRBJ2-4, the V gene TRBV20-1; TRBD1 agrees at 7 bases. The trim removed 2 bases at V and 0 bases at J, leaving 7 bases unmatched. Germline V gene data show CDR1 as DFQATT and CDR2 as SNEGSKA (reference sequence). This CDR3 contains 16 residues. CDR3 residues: CSARSDRDLAKNIQYF. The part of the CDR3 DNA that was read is TGCAGTGCTAGATCTGACAGGGATCTAGCCAAAAACATT.

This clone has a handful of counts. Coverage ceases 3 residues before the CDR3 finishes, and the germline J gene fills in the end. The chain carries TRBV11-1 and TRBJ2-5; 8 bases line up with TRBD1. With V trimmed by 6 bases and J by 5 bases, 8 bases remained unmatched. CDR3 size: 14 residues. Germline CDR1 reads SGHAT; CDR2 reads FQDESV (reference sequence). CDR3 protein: CASRGNRGKETQYF. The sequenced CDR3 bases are TGTGCCAGCAGAGGAAACAGGGGGAAGGAGACC.

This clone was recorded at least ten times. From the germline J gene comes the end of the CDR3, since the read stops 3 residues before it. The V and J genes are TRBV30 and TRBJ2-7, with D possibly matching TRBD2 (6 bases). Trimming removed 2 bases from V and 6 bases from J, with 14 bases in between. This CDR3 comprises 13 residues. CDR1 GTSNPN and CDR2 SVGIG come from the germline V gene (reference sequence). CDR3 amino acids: CAWSTERAGEQYF. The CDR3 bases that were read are TGTGCCTGGAGTACTGAGCGGGCGGGCGAG. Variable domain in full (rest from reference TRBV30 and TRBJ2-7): SQTIHQWPATLVQPVGSPLSLECTVEGTSNPNLYWYRQAAGRGLQLLFYSVGIGQISSEVPQNLSASRPQDRQFILSSKKLLLSDSGFYLCAWSTERAGEQYFGPGTRLTVT.

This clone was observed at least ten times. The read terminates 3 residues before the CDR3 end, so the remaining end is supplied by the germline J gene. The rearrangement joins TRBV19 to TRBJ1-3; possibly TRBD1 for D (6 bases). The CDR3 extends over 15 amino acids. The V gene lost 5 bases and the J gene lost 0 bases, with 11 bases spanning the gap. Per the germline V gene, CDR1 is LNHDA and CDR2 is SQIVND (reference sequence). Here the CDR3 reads CASSGGQASGNTIYF. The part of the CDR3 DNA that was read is TGTGCCAGTAGTGGGGGACAAGCCTCTGGAAACACC. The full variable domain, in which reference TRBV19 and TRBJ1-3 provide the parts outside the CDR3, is DGGITQSPKYLFRKEGQNVTLSCEQNLNHDAMYWYRQDPGQGLRLIYYSQIVNDFQKGDIAEGYSVSREKKESFPLTVTSAQKNPTAFYLCASSGGQASGNTIYFGEGSWLTVV.

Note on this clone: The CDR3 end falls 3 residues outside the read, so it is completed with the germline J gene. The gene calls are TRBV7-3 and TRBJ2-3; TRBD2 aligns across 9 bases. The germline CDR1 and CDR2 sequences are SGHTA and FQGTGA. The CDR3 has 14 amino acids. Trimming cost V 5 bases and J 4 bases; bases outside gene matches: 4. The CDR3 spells CASSTGLAADTQYF. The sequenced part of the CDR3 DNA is TGTGCCAGCAGCACGGGACTAGCTGCAGATACG.

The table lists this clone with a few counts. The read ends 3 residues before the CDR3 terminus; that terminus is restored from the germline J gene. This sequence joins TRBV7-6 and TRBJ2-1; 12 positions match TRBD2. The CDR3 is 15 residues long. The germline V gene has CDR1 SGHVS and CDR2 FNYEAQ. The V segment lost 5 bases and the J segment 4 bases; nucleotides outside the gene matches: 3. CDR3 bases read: TGTGCCAGCAGCGGCGGGACTAGCGGGTACAATGAG. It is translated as CASSGGTSGYNE. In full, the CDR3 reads CASSGGTSGYNEQFF.

CDR3 sequence: CASRPTGDVGKLFF. Incomplete CDR3 DNA: TGTGCCAGCAGACCGACAGGAGACGTGGGGAAA. The J gene is TRBJ1-4, the V gene TRBV2, with TRBD1 as a possible D gene (6 bases). The CDR3 end is not reached by the read, which stops 3 residues before it; the germline J gene fills it in. Looked up from germline, CDR1 is SNHLY and CDR2 is FYNNEI. This CDR3 is 14 amino acids long.

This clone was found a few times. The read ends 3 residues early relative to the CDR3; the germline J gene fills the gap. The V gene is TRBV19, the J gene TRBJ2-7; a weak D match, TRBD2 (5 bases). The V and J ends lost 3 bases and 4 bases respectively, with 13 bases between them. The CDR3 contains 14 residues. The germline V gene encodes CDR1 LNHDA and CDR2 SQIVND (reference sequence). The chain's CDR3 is CASSIIGRAYEQYF. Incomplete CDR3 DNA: TGTGCCAGTAGTATTATCGGGCGGGCTTACGAG.

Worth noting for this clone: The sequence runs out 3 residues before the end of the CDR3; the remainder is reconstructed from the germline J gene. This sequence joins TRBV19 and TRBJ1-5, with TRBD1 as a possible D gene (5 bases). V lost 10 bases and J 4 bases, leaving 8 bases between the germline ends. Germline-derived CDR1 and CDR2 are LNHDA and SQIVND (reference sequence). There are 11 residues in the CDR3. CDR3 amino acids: CATGMNQPQHF. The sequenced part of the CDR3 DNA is TGTGCCACAGGGATGAATCAGCCC.

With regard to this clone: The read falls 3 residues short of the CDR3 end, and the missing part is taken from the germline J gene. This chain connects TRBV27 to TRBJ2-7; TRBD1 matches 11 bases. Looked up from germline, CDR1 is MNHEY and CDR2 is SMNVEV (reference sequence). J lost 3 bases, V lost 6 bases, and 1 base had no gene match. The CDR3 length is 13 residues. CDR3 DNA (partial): TGTGCCAGCAGCGGGACAGGGGGCTACGAG. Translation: CASSGTGGYE. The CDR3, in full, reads CASSGTGGYEQYF.

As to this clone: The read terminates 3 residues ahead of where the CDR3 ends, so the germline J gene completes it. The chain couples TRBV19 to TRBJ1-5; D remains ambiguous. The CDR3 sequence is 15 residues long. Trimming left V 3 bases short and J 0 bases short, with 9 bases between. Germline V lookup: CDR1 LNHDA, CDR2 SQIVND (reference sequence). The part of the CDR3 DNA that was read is TGTGCCAGTAGTATTCCGGCGGTTAGCAATCAGCCC. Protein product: CASSIPAVSNQP. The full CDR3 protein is CASSIPAVSNQPQHF.

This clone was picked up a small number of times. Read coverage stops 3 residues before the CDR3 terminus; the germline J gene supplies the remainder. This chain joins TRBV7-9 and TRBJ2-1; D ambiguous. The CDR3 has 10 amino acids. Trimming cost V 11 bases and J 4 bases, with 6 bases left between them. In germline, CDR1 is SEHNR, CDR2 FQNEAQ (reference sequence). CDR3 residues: CAGQYNEQFF. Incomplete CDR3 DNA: TGTGCCGGCCAGTACAATGAG.

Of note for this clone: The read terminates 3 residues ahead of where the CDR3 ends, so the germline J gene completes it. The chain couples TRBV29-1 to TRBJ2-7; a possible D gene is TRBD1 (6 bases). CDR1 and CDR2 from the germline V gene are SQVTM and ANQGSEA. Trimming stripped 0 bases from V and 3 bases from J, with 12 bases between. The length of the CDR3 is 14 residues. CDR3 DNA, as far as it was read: TGCAGCGTTGAAGATGACAGGCTCGACTACGAG. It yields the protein CSVEDDRLDYE. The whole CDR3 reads CSVEDDRLDYEQYF.

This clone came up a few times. The CDR3 spells CAWRAPLRGGSRPYEQYF. CDR3 DNA (partial): TGTGCCTGGAGAGCCCCCTTAAGGGGCGGATCCCGACCCTACGAG. The V call is TRBV30, the J call TRBJ2-7, with D possibly TRBD1 on 5 matching bases. Read sequence stops 3 residues before the CDR3 end, and the germline J gene provides the missing end. Trimming took 3 bases from V and 2 from J, leaving 26 bases between them. The CDR3 runs to 18 residues. Germline V CDR1 and CDR2: GTSNPN, SVGIG (reference sequence).